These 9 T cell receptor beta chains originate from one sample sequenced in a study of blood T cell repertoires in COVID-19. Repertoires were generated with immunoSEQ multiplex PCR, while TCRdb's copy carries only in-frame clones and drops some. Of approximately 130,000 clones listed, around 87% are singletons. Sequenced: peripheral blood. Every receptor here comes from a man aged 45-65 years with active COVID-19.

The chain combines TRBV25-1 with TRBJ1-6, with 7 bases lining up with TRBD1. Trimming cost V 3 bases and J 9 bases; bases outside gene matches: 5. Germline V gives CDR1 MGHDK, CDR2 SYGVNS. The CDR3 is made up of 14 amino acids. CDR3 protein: CASSDPGGGSPLHF. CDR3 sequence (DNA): TGTGCCAGCAGTGACCCAGGGGGAGGTTCACCCCTCCACTTT.

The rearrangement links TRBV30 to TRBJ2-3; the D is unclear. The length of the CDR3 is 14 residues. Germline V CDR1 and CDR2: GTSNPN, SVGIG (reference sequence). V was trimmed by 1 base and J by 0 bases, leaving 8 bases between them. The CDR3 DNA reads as TGTGCCTGGAGTGCCTCGTTTAGCACAGATACGCAGTATTTT. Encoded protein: CAWSASFSTDTQYF.

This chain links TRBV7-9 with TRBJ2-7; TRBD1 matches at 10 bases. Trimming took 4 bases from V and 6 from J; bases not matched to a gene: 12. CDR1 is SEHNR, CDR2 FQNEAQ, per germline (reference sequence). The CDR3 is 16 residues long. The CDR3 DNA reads TGTGCCAGCAGCTCTGTCTGGGACAGGGGCAAGGGCGAGCAGTACTTC. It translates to CASSSVWDRGKGEQYF.

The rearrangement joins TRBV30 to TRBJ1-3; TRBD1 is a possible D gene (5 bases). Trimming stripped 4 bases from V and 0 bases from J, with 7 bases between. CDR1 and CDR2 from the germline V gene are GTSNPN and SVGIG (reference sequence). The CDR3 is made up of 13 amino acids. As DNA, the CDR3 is TGTGCCTGGACCCAGGGCTCTGGAAACACCATATATTTT. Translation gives CAWTQGSGNTIYF. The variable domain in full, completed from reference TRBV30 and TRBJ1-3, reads SQTIHQWPATLVQPVGSPLSLECTVEGTSNPNLYWYRQAAGRGLQLLFYSVGIGQISSEVPQNLSASRPQDRQFILSSKKLLLSDSGFYLCAWTQGSGNTIYFGEGSWLTVV.

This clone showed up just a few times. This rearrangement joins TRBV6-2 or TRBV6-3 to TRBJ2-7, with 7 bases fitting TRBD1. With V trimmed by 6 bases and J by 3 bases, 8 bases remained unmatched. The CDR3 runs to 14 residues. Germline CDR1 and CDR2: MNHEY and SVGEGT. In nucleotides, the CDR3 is TGTGCCAGCAGATACCGACAGGGTTACTACGAGCAGTACTTC. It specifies CASRYRQGYYEQYF.

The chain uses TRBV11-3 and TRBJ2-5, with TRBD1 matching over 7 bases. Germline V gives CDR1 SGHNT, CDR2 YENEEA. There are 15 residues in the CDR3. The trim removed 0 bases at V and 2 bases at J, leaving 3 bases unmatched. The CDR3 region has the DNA TGTGCCAGCAGCTTAGATGGGGACAGTCAAGAGACCCAGTACTTC. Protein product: CASSLDGDSQETQYF. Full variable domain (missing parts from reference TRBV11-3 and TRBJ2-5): EAGVVQSPRYKIIEKKQPVAFWCNPISGHNTLYWYLQNLGQGPELLIRYENEEAVDDSQLPKDRFSAERLKGVDSTLKIQPAELGDSAVYLCASSLDGDSQETQYFGPGTRLLVL.

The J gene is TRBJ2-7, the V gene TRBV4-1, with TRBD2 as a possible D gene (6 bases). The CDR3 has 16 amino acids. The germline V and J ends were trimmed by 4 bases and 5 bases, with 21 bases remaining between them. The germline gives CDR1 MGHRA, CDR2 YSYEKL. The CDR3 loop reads CASSLSRDSLGDEQYF. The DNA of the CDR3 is TGCGCCAGCAGCCTAAGCCGGGACTCCCTGGGCGACGAGCAGTACTTC.

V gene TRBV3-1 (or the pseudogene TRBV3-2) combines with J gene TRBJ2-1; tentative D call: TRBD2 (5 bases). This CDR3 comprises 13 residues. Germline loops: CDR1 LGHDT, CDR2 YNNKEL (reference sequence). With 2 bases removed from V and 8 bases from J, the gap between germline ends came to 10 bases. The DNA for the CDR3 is TGTGCCAGCAGCCAATATAGAGGGTATGAGCAGTTCTTC. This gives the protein CASSQYRGYEQFF.

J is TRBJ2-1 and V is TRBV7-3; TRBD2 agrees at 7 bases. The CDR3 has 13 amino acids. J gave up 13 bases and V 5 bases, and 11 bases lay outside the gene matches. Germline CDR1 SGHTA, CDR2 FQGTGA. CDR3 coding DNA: TGTGCCAGCAGCCCCACGGGGAGCGGGGCCCAGTTCTTC. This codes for CASSPTGSGAQFF.